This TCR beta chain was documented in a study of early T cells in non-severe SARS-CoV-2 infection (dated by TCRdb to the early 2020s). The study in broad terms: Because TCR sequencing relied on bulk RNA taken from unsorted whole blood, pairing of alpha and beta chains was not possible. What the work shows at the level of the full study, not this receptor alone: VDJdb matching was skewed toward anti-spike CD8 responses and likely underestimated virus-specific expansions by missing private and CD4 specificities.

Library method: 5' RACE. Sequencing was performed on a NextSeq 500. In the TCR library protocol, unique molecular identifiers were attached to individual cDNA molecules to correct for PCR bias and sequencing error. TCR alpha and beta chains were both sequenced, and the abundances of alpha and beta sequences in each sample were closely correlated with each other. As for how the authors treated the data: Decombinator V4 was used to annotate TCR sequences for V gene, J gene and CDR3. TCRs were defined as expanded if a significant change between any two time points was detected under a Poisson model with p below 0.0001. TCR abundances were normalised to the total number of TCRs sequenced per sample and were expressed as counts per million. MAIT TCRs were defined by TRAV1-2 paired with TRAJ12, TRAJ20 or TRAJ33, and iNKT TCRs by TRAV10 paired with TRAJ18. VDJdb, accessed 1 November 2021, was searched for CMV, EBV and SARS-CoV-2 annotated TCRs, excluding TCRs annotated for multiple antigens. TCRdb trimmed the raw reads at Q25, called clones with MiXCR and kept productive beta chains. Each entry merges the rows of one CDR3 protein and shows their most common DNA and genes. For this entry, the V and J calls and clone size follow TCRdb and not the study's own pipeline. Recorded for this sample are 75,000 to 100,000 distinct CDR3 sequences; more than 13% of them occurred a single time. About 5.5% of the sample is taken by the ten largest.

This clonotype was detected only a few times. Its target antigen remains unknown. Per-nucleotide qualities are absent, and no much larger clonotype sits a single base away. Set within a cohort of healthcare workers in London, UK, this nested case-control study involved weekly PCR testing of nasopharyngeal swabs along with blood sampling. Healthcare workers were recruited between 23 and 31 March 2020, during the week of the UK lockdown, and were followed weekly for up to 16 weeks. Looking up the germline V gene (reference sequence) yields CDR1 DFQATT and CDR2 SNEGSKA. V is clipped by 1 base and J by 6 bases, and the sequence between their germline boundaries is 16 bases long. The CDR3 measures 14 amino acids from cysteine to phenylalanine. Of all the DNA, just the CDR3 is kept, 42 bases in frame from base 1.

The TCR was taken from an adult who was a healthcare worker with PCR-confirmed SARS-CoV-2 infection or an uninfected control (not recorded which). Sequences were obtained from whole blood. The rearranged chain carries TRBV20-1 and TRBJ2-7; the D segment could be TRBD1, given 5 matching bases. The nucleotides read TGCAGTGCTAGAGGAACAGGTATTCAGGGCGAGCAGTACTTC. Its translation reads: CSARGTGIQGEQYF.